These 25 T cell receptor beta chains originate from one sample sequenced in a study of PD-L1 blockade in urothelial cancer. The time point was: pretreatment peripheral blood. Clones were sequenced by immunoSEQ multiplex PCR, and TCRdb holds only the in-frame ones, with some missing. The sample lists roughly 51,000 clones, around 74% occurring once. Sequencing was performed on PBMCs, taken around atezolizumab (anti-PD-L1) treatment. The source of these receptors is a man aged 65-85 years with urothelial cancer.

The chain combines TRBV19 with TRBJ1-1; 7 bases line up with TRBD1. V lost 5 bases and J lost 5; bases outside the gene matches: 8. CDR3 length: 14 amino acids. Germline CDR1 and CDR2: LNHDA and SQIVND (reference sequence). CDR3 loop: CASSVNRGGTEAFF. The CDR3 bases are TGTGCCAGTAGTGTAAACAGGGGAGGAACTGAAGCTTTCTTT.

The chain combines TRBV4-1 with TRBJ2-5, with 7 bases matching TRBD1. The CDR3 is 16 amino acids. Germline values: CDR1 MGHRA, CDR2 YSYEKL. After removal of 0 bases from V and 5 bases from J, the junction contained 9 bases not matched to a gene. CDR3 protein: CASSQESVSRGETQYF. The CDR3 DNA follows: TGCGCCAGCAGCCAAGAATCGGTGTCCAGGGGGGAGACCCAGTACTTC.

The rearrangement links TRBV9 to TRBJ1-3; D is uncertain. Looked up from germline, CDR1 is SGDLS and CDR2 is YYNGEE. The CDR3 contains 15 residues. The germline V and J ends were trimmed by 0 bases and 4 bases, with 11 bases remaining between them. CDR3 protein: CASSVVEGEGNTIYF. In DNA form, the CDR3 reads TGTGCCAGCAGCGTAGTGGAAGGAGAAGGAAACACCATATATTTT. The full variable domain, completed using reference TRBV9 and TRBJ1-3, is DSGVTQTPKHLITATGQRVTLRCSPRSGDLSVYWYQQSLDQGLQFLIQYYNGEERAKGNILERFSAQQFPDLHSELNLSSLELGDSALYFCASSVVEGEGNTIYFGEGSWLTVV.

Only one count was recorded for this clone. The CDR3, as DNA: TGCGCCAGCAGCTTGGCTTCCGAGGGCCAAGAGACCCAGTACTTC. This sequence encodes CASSLASEGQETQYF. The chain combines TRBV5-1 with TRBJ2-5; D perhaps matches TRBD2 (5 bases). The V end was cut by 0 bases, the J end by 1 base, with 10 bases between. This CDR3 has 15 amino acids. Germline V gene data show CDR1 as SGHRS and CDR2 as YFSETQ.

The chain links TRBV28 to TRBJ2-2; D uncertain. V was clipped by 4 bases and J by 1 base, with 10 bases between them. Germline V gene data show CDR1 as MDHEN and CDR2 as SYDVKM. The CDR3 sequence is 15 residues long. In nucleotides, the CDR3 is TGTGCCAGCAGTTCCTCCCCCGGGAACACCGGGGAGCTGTTTTTT. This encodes CASSSSPGNTGELFF.

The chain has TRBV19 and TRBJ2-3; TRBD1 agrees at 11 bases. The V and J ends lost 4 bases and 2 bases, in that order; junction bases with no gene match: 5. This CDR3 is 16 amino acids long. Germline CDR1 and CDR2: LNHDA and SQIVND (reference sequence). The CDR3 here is CASSKRTGGNTDTQYF. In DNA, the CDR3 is TGTGCCAGTAGTAAGAGGACAGGGGGCAACACAGATACGCAGTATTTT.

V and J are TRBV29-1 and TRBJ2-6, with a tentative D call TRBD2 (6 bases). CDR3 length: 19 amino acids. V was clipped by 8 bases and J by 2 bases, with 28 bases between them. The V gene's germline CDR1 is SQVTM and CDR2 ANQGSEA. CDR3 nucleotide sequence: TGCAGCCTCCCCTCCCCGGGACTTATGCAACTCCCTGGGGCCAACGTCCTGACTTTC. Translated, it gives CSLPSPGLMQLPGANVLTF.

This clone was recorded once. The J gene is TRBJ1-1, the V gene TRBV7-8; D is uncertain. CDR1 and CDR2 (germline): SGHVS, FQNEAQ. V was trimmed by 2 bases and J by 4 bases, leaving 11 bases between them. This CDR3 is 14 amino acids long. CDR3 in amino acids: CASSLYRGGTEAFF. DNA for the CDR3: TGTGCCAGCAGCTTATATCGGGGAGGCACTGAAGCTTTCTTT.

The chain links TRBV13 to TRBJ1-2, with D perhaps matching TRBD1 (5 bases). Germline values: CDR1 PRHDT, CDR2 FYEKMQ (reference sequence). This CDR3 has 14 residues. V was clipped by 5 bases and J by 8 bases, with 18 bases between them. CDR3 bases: TGTGCCAGCAGCACCCGGGATCACCGGGGGGGCTACACCTTC. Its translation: CASSTRDHRGGYTF.

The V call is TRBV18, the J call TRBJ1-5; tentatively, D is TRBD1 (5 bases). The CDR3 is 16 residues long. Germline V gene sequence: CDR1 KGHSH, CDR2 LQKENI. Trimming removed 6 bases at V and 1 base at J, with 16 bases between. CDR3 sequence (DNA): TGTGCCAGCTCTCAAAATGCAGGGTCGAGCAATCAGCCCCAGCATTTT. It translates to CASSQNAGSSNQPQHF.

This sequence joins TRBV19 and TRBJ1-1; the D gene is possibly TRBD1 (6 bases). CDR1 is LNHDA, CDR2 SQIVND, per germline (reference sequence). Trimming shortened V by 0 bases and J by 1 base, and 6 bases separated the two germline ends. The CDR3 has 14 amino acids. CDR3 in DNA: TGTGCCAGTAGTATAGAAGGGGGGAACACTGAAGCTTTCTTT. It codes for CASSIEGGNTEAFF.

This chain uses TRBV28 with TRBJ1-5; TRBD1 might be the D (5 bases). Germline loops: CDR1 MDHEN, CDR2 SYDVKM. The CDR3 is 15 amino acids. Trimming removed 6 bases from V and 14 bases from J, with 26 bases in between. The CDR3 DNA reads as TGTGCCAGCAGACCAAATGACGGAGCCGCAGGGTTTGAGCATTTT. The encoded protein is CASRPNDGAAGFEHF.

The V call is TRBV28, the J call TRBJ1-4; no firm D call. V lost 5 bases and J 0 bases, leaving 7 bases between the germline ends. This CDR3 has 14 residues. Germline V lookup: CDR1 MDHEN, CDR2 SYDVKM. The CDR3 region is CASSQSTTNEKLFF. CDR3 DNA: TGTGCCAGCAGTCAGTCGACAACTAATGAAAAACTGTTTTTT.

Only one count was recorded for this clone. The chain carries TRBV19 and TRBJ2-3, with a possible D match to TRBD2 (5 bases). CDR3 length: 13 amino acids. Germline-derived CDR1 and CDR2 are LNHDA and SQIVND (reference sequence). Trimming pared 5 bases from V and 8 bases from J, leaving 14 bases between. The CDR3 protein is CASSPERGITQYF. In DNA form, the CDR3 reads TGTGCCAGTAGTCCGGAACGGGGAATTACGCAGTATTTT.

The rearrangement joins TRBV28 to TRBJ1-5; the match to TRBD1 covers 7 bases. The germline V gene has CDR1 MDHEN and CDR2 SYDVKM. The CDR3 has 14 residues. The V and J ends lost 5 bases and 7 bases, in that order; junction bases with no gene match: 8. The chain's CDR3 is CASSKDRPRQPQHF. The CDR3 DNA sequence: TGTGCCAGCAGTAAGGACAGGCCGAGGCAGCCCCAGCATTTT.

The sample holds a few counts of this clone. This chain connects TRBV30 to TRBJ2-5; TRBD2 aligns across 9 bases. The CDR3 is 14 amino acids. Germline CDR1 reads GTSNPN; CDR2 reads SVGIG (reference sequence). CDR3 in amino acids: CASWASGTQETQYF. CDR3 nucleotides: TGTGCTTCATGGGCTAGCGGGACCCAAGAGACCCAGTACTTC.

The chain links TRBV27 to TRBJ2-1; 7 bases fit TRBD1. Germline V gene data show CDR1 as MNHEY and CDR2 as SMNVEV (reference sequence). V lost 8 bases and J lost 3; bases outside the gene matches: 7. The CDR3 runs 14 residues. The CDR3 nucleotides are TGTGCCAGCTCGGACAGGCCTGACTACAATGAGCAGTTCTTC. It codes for CASSDRPDYNEQFF.

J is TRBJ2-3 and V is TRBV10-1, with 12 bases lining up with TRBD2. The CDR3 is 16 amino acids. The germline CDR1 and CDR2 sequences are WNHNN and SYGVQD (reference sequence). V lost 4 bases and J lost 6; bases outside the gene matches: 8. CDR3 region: CASSGTSGKISDTQYF. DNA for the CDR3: TGCGCCAGCAGTGGGACTAGCGGGAAAATTTCGGATACGCAGTATTTT.

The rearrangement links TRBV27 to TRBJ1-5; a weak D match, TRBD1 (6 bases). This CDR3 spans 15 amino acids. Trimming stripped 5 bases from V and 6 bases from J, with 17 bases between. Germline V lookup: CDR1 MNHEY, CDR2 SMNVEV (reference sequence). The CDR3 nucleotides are TGTGCCAGCAGTCCTGCAGGGGTTCTGAGTCAGCCCCAGCATTTT. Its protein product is CASSPAGVLSQPQHF.

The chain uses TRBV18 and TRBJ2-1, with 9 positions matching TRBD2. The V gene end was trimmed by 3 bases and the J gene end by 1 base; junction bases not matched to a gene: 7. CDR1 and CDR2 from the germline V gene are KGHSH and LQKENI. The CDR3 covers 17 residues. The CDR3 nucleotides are TGTGCCAGCTCACCTTCCCCGGGACTAGCATCCTACAATGAGCAGTTCTTC. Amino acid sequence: CASSPSPGLASYNEQFF.

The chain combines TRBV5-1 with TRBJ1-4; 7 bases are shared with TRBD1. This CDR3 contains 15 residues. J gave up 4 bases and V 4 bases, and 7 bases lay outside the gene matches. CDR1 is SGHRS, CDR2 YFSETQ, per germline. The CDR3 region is CASSASTGYNEKLFF. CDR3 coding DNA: TGCGCCAGCAGCGCCTCGACAGGGTATAATGAAAAACTGTTTTTT.

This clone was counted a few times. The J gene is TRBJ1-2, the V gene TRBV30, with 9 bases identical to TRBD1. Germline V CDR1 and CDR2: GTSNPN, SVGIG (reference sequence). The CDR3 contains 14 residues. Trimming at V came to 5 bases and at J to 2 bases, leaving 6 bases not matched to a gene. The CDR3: CAWDRGDLNYGYTF. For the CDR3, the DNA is TGTGCCTGGGACAGGGGGGATTTGAACTATGGCTACACCTTC.

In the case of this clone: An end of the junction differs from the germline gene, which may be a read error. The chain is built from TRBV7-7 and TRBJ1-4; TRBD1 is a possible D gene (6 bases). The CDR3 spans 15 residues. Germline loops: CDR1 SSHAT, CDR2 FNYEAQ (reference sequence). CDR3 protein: CASSPDRSTNEKLFF. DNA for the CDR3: TGTGCTAGCAGCCCAGACAGGTCAACTAATGAAAAACTGTTTTTT.

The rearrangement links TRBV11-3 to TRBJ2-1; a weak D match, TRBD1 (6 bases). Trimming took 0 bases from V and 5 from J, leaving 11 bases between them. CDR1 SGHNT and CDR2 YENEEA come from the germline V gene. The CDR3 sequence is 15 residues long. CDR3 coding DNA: TGTGCCAGCAGCTTAGATGGTAGACAGGACAATGAGCAGTTCTTC. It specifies CASSLDGRQDNEQFF.

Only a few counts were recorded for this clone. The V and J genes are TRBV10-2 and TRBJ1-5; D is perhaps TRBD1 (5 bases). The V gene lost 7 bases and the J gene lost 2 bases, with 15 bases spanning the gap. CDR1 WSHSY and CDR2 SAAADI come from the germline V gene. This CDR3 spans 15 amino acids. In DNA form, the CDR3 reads TGCGCCAGCAAGGCAGGGATGAATGGCAATCAGCCCCAGCATTTT. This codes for CASKAGMNGNQPQHF.